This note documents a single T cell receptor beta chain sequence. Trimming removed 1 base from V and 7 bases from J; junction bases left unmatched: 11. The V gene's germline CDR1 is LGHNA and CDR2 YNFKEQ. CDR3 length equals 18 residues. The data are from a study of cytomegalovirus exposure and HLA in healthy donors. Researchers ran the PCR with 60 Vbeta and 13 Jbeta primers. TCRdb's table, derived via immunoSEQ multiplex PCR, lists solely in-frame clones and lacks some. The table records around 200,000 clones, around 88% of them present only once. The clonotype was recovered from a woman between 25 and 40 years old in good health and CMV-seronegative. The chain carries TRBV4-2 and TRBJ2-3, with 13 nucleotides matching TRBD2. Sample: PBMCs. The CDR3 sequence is CASSQGTSGGTLGYTQYF. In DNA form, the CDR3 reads TGTGCCAGCAGCCAAGGGACTAGCGGGGGCACTTTGGGATATACGCAGTATTTT.